What follows are 5 T cell receptor beta chains derived from one specimen sequenced in a study of spatial heterogeneity in lung cancer. The time point: sample taken at primary tumor resection. MiXCR, run by TCRdb on the 5' RACE reads, gives a single entry per CDR3 protein. The sample has about 92,000 distinct CDR3 sequences; approximately 12% are singletons. The specimen was PBMCs, collected at surgery. These receptors came from a male donor with early-stage non-small cell lung cancer.

The rearrangement links TRBV6-2 or TRBV6-3 to TRBJ1-1; D unclear. Looked up from germline, CDR1 is MNHEY and CDR2 is SVGEGT. The V gene lost 7 bases and the J gene lost 3 bases, with 15 bases spanning the gap. The CDR3 runs 14 residues. CDR3 region: CASTLQSWHTEAFF. The DNA of the CDR3 is TGTGCCAGCACCCTCCAATCGTGGCACACTGAAGCTTTCTTT.

The chain joins TRBV28 to TRBJ2-5; D may be TRBD2 (5 bases). The CDR3 runs to 12 residues. Germline V lookup: CDR1 MDHEN, CDR2 SYDVKM. Trimming took off 3 bases at V and 3 bases at J, with 5 bases between the two ends. DNA of the CDR3: TGTGCCAGCAGTTTGCGGGAAGAGACCCAGTACTTC. Its translation: CASSLREETQYF.

CDR3 residues: CASSFRTSGLQETQYF. The CDR3 coding sequence is TGTGCCAGCAGTTTCCGAACTAGCGGCCTCCAAGAGACCCAGTACTTC. This chain uses TRBV12-3 or TRBV12-4 with TRBJ2-5; 8 bases match TRBD2. This CDR3 region has 16 residues. V was pared by 3 bases and J by 1 base, with 7 bases of the junction left unmatched.

This clonotype was detected a few times. This chain links TRBV7-9 with TRBJ2-2; D gene unclear. CDR3 length: 16 residues. Germline V gene sequence: CDR1 SEHNR, CDR2 FQNEAQ (reference sequence). V was trimmed by 3 bases and J by 2 bases, leaving 13 bases between them. CDR3 residues: CASSFRENINTGELFF. CDR3 sequence (DNA): TGTGCCAGCAGCTTCAGAGAAAACATAAACACCGGGGAGCTGTTTTTT. Full variable domain (remainder filled in from reference TRBV7-9 and TRBJ2-2): DTGVSQNPRHKITKRGQNVTFRCDPISEHNRLYWYRQTLGQGPEFLTYFQNEAQLEKSRLLSDRFSAERPKGSFSTLEIQRTEQGDSAMYLCASSFRENINTGELFFGEGSRLTVL.

This clonotype was seen ten or more times. The chain joins TRBV5-1 to TRBJ2-1, with TRBD2 as a possible D gene (6 bases). The CDR3 runs 14 residues. The V and J ends lost 4 bases and 5 bases respectively, with 13 bases between them. CDR1 and CDR2 from the germline V gene are SGHRS and YFSETQ. The CDR3 protein is CASSAGLRNNEQFF. Here the CDR3 DNA reads TGCGCCAGCAGCGCTGGACTACGGAACAATGAGCAGTTCTTC. The whole variable domain, remainder taken from reference TRBV5-1 and TRBJ2-1, is KAGVTQTPRYLIKTRGQQVTLSCSPISGHRSVSWYQQTPGQGLQFLFEYFSETQRNKGNFPGRFSGRQFSNSRSEMNVSTLELGDSALYLCASSAGLRNNEQFFGPGTRLTVL.